These 15 T cell receptor beta chains were all obtained from the same sample, sequenced in a study of T cell responses to AZD1222 COVID-19 vaccine. Method: immunoSEQ multiplex PCR; TCRdb's copy keeps in-frame clones and lacks some. The repertoire holds roughly 130,000 clones, with roughly nine tenths as singletons. The material was peripheral blood, obtained on day 0 of AZD1222 vaccination. The receptors here all came from an adult in good health.

This chain uses TRBV27 with TRBJ1-4, with D possibly matching TRBD1 (5 bases). Germline V gene data show CDR1 as MNHEY and CDR2 as SMNVEV (reference sequence). The V and J ends lost 1 base and 8 bases respectively, with 14 bases between them. The CDR3 covers 15 residues. The DNA for the CDR3 is TGTGCCAGCAGTTTATTGCAGGGAAGTTTCGAAAAACTGTTTTTT. Protein: CASSLLQGSFEKLFF.

The chain employs TRBV9 and TRBJ1-3; no firm D call. With 4 bases removed from V and 0 bases from J, the gap between germline ends came to 11 bases. CDR3 length equals 15 residues. The germline V gene has CDR1 SGDLS and CDR2 YYNGEE. DNA for the CDR3: TGTGCCAGCAGCTCGGACGTCGACTCTGGAAACACCATATATTTT. Translation: CASSSDVDSGNTIYF.

The chain is built from TRBV18 and TRBJ1-4; 7 nucleotides agree with TRBD1. Germline V gives CDR1 KGHSH, CDR2 LQKENI. There are 15 residues in the CDR3. V lost 2 bases and J lost 3; bases outside the gene matches: 3. CDR3 sequence reads: CASSPIQGSNEKLFF. As DNA, the CDR3 is TGTGCCAGCTCACCAATACAGGGGTCTAATGAAAAACTGTTTTTT.

The chain carries TRBV5-1 and TRBJ1-1; 11 nucleotides agree with TRBD1. V lost 5 bases to trimming and J lost 4 bases; unmatched junction nucleotides: 10. The germline gives CDR1 SGHRS, CDR2 YFSETQ. This CDR3 contains 16 residues. The CDR3 loop is CASRDRGLRGSTEAFF. CDR3 in DNA: TGCGCCAGCAGGGACAGGGGGCTCCGAGGGAGCACTGAAGCTTTCTTT.

This rearrangement joins TRBV3-1 (or the pseudogene TRBV3-2) to TRBJ2-1, with D tentatively TRBD2 (6 bases). The ends were cut back, 1 base at V and 10 bases at J, with 8 bases in the middle. The CDR3 runs to 12 residues. Germline V gene sequence: CDR1 LGHDT, CDR2 YNNKEL (reference sequence). The CDR3 region has the DNA TGTGCCAGCAGCCAAGGGAGGGGCGAGCAGTTCTTC. It yields the protein CASSQGRGEQFF.

Regarding this clone: Other nucleotide sequences in the sample specify the same CDR3. The gene calls are TRBV12-3 or TRBV12-4 and TRBJ1-1, with no clear D. The CDR3 length is 12 residues. The ends were cut back, 7 bases at V and 5 bases at J, with 11 bases in the middle. For the CDR3, the DNA is TGTGCCAGCACCGGGCTGGGGACTGAAGCTTTCTTT. This codes for CASTGLGTEAFF.

This clone has a single count. V usage is TRBV10-2 and J usage is TRBJ2-2, with D unclear. The CDR3 has 16 residues. V was cut by 2 bases and J by 0 bases, with 10 bases left in between. Germline V lookup: CDR1 WSHSY, CDR2 SAAADI. The CDR3 nucleotides are TGCGCCAGCAGTGAGACCGCTTATTCGAACACCGGGGAGCTGTTTTTT. This translates into CASSETAYSNTGELFF.

V is TRBV15 and J is TRBJ1-1; D may be TRBD1 (6 bases). The CDR3 length is 16 residues. From germline, CDR1 is LNHNV and CDR2 YYDKDF (reference sequence). With 5 bases removed from V and 0 bases from J, the gap between germline ends came to 16 bases. CDR3: CATSFPLRGLNTEAFF. The CDR3 DNA reads TGTGCCACCAGCTTTCCGCTTCGGGGGCTGAACACTGAAGCTTTCTTT. Looking up the rest from reference TRBV15 and TRBJ1-1 gives the full variable domain: DAMVIQNPRYQVTQFGKPVTLSCSQTLNHNVMYWYQQKSSQAPKLLFHYYDKDFNNEADTPDNFQSRRPNTSFCFLDIRSPGLGDTAMYLCATSFPLRGLNTEAFFGQGTRLTVV.

Comments on this clone: This CDR3 is also generated by other DNA sequences in the sample. As DNA, the CDR3 is TGTGCCAGCAGCGGGGGCACTGAAGCTTTCTTT. Residues: CASSGGTEAFF. V gene TRBV12-3 or TRBV12-4 combines with J gene TRBJ1-1, with a weak D call TRBD1 (5 bases). This CDR3 is built from 11 residues. V lost 6 bases to trimming and J lost 4 bases, with 6 bases between them.

The chain recombines TRBV6-5 with TRBJ2-7, with D possibly TRBD2 on 5 matching bases. Germline CDR1 reads MNHEY; CDR2 reads SVGAGI. The CDR3 length is 13 residues. Trimming shortened V by 5 bases and J by 4 bases, and 12 bases separated the two germline ends. The CDR3 loop is CASSRGQPYEQYF. The DNA for the CDR3 is TGTGCCAGCAGTAGAGGGCAGCCGTACGAGCAGTACTTC.

The genes are TRBV3-1 (or the pseudogene TRBV3-2) and TRBJ1-5; 9 nucleotides match TRBD1. Germline V lookup: CDR1 LGHDT, CDR2 YNNKEL (reference sequence). CDR3 length: 17 residues. The V gene end was trimmed by 1 base and the J gene end by 3 bases; junction bases not matched to a gene: 7. The CDR3 here is CASSQALGQGYNQPQHF. The CDR3 DNA reads as TGTGCCAGCAGCCAAGCCCTGGGACAGGGATACAATCAGCCCCAGCATTTT.

CDR3 region: CASSYSVMAEAFF. The DNA for the CDR3 is TGTGCCAGCAGTTACTCGGTTATGGCTGAAGCTTTCTTT. This chain connects TRBV6-5 to TRBJ1-1; D remains ambiguous. Germline V gene sequence: CDR1 MNHEY, CDR2 SVGAGI. There are 13 residues in the CDR3. The V end lost 0 bases, the J end lost 6 bases, and 8 bases lay between the germline ends.

DNA for the CDR3: TGCGCCAGCAGCTTGGGACTAGCGGGGGGAGATACGCAGTATTTT. It translates to CASSLGLAGGDTQYF. The chain has TRBV5-1 and TRBJ2-3; 13 nucleotides match TRBD2. CDR1 and CDR2 from the germline V gene are SGHRS and YFSETQ. The CDR3 contains 15 residues. V lost 0 bases to trimming and J lost 5 bases; unmatched junction nucleotides: 0.

The V gene is TRBV30, the J gene TRBJ1-6; tentative D call: TRBD1 (6 bases). The germline V gene encodes CDR1 GTSNPN and CDR2 SVGIG (reference sequence). V was trimmed by 3 bases and J by 9 bases, leaving 9 bases between them. This CDR3 spans 12 amino acids. The CDR3 region has the DNA TGTGCCTGGAGGGCGGACAGTTCACCCCTCCACTTT. Its protein product is CAWRADSSPLHF.

The chain uses TRBV5-1 and TRBJ2-5; 7 nucleotides align to TRBD1. The CDR3 is 15 residues long. The ends lost 3 bases at V and 1 base at J; junction bases unmatched: 6. Germline V gene sequence: CDR1 SGHRS, CDR2 YFSETQ. The CDR3 here is CASSSPGQLQETQYF. CDR3 nucleotide sequence: TGCGCCAGCAGCTCACCGGGACAGCTCCAAGAGACCCAGTACTTC.